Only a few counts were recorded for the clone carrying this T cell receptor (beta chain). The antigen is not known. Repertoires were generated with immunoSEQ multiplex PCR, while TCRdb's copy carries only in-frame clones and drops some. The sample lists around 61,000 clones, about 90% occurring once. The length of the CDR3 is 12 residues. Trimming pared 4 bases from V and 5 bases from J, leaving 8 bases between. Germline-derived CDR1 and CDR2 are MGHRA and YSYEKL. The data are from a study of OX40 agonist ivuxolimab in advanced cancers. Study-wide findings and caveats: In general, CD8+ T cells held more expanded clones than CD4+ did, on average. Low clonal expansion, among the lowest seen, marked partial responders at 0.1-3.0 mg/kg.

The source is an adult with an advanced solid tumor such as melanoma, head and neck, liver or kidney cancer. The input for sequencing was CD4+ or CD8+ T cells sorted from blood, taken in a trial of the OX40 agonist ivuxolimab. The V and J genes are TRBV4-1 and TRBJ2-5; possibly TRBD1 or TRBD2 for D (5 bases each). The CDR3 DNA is TGCGCCAGCAGCCTAGAGGGGGAGACCCAGTACTTC. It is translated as CASSLEGETQYF.